A single sample is the source of the 16 T cell receptor beta chains below, sequenced in a study of T cell clonality in common variable immunodeficiency. Clones were sequenced by immunoSEQ multiplex PCR, and TCRdb holds only the in-frame ones, with some missing. There are tens of thousands of clones in the sample, none observed a single time. The specimen was peripheral blood mononuclear cells. These receptors were collected from a person aged 18-70 years in good health.

This clone was seen repeatedly, ten times or more. The read comes to an end 3 residues before the CDR3 does, leaving the germline J gene to fill in the end. This chain uses TRBV28 with TRBJ1-1; D is undetermined. This CDR3 contains 13 residues. The germline V and J ends were trimmed by 5 bases and 2 bases, with 9 bases remaining between them. The germline CDR1 and CDR2 sequences are MDHEN and SYDVKM. The covered CDR3 bases are TGTGCCAGCAGTCCCCAATCAAACACTGAA. Its protein is CASSPQSNTE. The full CDR3 reads CASSPQSNTEAFF.

In its sample, this clone was seen many times. From the germline J gene comes the end of the CDR3, since the read stops 3 residues before it. The chain recombines TRBV30 with TRBJ2-2, with 9 bases identical to TRBD1. CDR1 and CDR2 (germline): GTSNPN, SVGIG (reference sequence). The CDR3 runs 15 residues. V lost 4 bases and J lost 4; bases outside the gene matches: 7. The sequenced CDR3 bases are TGTGCCTGGACGTGGCGGGACAGGGTCACCGGGGAG. Amino acids: CAWTWRDRVTGE. From start to end, the CDR3 is CAWTWRDRVTGELFF.

This clone was detected many times. The read ends 3 residues before the CDR3 terminus; that terminus is restored from the germline J gene. The chain joins TRBV20-1 to TRBJ2-1; no reliable D call. The CDR3 consists of 15 residues. V lost 4 bases and J lost 8, with 21 bases in between. Germline V CDR1 and CDR2: DFQATT, SNEGSKA (reference sequence). The DNA read from the CDR3 is TGCAGTGCTACTACGGCTAGAGTGTCTTCAGATGAG. Translating it yields CSATTARVSSDE. In full, the CDR3 is CSATTARVSSDEQFF.

This clone was seen many times. The read is 3 residues too short to cover the CDR3 end, so that end is filled in from the germline J gene. The chain links TRBV5-1 to TRBJ2-5; D may be TRBD1 or TRBD2 (6 bases each). The CDR3 contains 14 residues. The V gene lost 6 bases and the J gene lost 2 bases, with 14 bases spanning the gap. Germline V CDR1 and CDR2: SGHRS, YFSETQ. CDR3 bases read: TGCGCCAGCAAACGCGGGACAAATCAAGAGACC. Translating it yields CASKRGTNQET. The entire CDR3 protein is CASKRGTNQETQYF.

This clone was picked up many times. The observed sequence ends 3 residues before the CDR3 terminus, with the missing tail filled in from the germline J gene. The chain has TRBV29-1 and TRBJ2-5; tentatively, D is TRBD2 (6 bases). Germline lookup yields CDR1 SQVTM and CDR2 ANQGSEA. V lost 3 bases and J lost 2, with 16 bases in between. The CDR3 length is 15 residues. CDR3 DNA, as far as it was read: TGCAGCGTTGACCCGCCCGGGACTGGTCAAGAGACC. Translating gives CSVDPPGTGQET. The complete CDR3 reads CSVDPPGTGQETQYF.

At least ten counts were recorded for this clone. CDR3: CASSFEAGVYNEQFF. The covered CDR3 bases are TGTGCCAGCAGCTTTGAAGCGGGAGTTTACAATGAG. The chain joins TRBV11-2 to TRBJ2-1, with 8 positions matching TRBD2. The read falls 3 residues short of the CDR3 end, and the missing part is taken from the germline J gene. Germline CDR1 is SGHAT and CDR2 is FQNNGV. The CDR3 covers 15 residues. The junction had 5 bases not matched to a gene; V was cut back by 3 bases and J by 4 bases.

This clone was seen ten or more times. The read is 3 residues too short to cover the CDR3 end, so that end is filled in from the germline J gene. This chain links TRBV28 with TRBJ1-4; TRBD1 agrees at 7 bases. This CDR3 region has 15 residues. V dropped 3 bases and J dropped 7; count of bases not matched to a gene: 8. Germline V gives CDR1 MDHEN, CDR2 SYDVKM. CDR3 region: CASSLGSGGGEKLFF. The part of the CDR3 DNA that was read is TGTGCCAGCAGTTTGGGGTCAGGGGGAGGTGAAAAA.

Concerning this clone itself: Read coverage stops 3 residues before the CDR3 terminus; the germline J gene supplies the remainder. The chain links TRBV27 to TRBJ2-7; 8 bases are shared with TRBD2. V trimming: 7 bases; J trimming: 0 bases; junction bases outside the gene matches: 8. Germline V gene lookup returns CDR1 MNHEY and CDR2 SMNVEV (reference sequence). This CDR3 has 15 residues. CDR3 residues: CASTLFGTSSYEQYF. The covered CDR3 bases are TGTGCCAGCACGCTTTTCGGGACTAGCTCCTACGAG.

Many counts were recorded for this clone. The read falls 3 residues short of the CDR3 end, and the missing part is taken from the germline J gene. The V gene is TRBV14, the J gene TRBJ1-3; D unclear. CDR3 length equals 14 residues. The germline V and J ends were trimmed by 4 bases and 1 base, with 8 bases remaining between them. Germline-derived CDR1 and CDR2 are SGHDN and FVKESK. This chain's CDR3 is CASSLQISGNTIYF. CDR3 DNA, as far as it was read: TGTGCCAGCAGCCTACAAATTTCTGGAAACACC.

This clone was recorded at least ten times. With the read ending 3 residues before the CDR3 end, the germline J gene is used to fill in that end. The same CDR3 is also encoded by other DNA sequences in this sample. The V and J genes are TRBV5-8 and TRBJ2-1, with 7 bases that match TRBD2. The CDR3 consists of 14 residues. Germline lookup yields CDR1 SGHTS and CDR2 YDEGEE. The junction had 6 bases not matched to a gene; V was cut back by 0 bases and J by 9 bases. CDR3 sequence reads: CASSLAGGGSEQFF. CDR3 DNA (partial): TGTGCCAGCAGCTTGGCCGGCGGGGGAAGTGAG.

There are many counts of this clone. Sequencing ends 3 residues short of the CDR3 end; the germline J gene provides the rest. The chain is built from TRBV7-8 and TRBJ2-5; D is possibly TRBD1 (5 bases). Germline CDR1 is SGHVS and CDR2 is FQNEAQ. There are 13 residues in the CDR3. V was shortened by 5 bases and J by 3 bases, with 10 bases between the two germline ends. The CDR3 DNA, read in part, is TGTGCCAGCAGCCTCGACAGAAAAGAGACC. Its protein product is CASSLDRKET. The CDR3 as a whole reads CASSLDRKETQYF. The full variable domain, completed using reference TRBV7-8 and TRBJ2-5, is GAGVSQSPRYKVAKRGQDVALRCDPISGHVSLFWYQQALGQGPEFLTYFQNEAQLDKSGLPSDRFFAERPEGSVSTLKIQRTQQEDSAVYLCASSLDRKETQYFGPGTRLLVL.

At least ten counts were recorded for this clone. The read gets to within 3 residues of the CDR3 end, and the germline J gene fills in the rest. The V and J genes are TRBV20-1 and TRBJ1-4, with TRBD1 matching 7 bases. The germline V gene encodes CDR1 DFQATT and CDR2 SNEGSKA (reference sequence). The CDR3 sequence is 12 residues long. J gave up 7 bases and V 1 base, and 0 bases lay outside the gene matches. The covered CDR3 bases are TGCAGTGCTAGAGGACAGGGTGAAAAA. Amino acid sequence: CSARGQGEK. The entire CDR3 reads CSARGQGEKLFF.

Within the sample, this clone is medium-sized. Coverage ceases 3 residues before the CDR3 finishes, and the germline J gene fills in the end. The V gene is TRBV13, the J gene TRBJ2-1; 9 nucleotides line up with TRBD2. The V and J ends lost 1 base and 7 bases, in that order; junction bases with no gene match: 8. There are 16 residues in the CDR3. CDR1 is PRHDT and CDR2 is FYEKMQ in the germline V gene (reference sequence). CDR3 in amino acids: CASSLDRLAGLNEQFF. The sequenced CDR3 bases are TGTGCCAGCAGCTTAGACCGCCTAGCGGGATTAAATGAG.

This clone was detected many times. The read falls 3 residues short of the CDR3 end, and the missing part is taken from the germline J gene. The chain combines TRBV4-2 with TRBJ2-3; TRBD2 aligns across 9 bases. Trimming took 4 bases from V and 3 from J; bases not matched to a gene: 8. The V gene's germline CDR1 is LGHNA and CDR2 YNFKEQ. The CDR3 sequence is 16 residues long. This chain's CDR3 is CASSPTSGPQTDTQYF. The sequenced part of the CDR3 DNA is TGTGCCAGCAGCCCCACTAGCGGGCCCCAAACAGATACG.

This clone was recorded at least ten times. The CDR3 end is not reached by the read, which stops 3 residues before it; the germline J gene fills it in. This chain links TRBV7-6 with TRBJ1-2, with a weak D call TRBD1 (6 bases). Trimming took 5 bases from V and 4 from J, leaving 11 bases between them. This CDR3 region has 13 residues. The V gene's germline CDR1 is SGHVS and CDR2 FNYEAQ. The CDR3 sequence is CASSQQGSYGYTF. Partial CDR3 DNA: TGTGCCAGCAGCCAACAGGGTAGCTATGGC.

This clone was observed many times. Coverage ceases 3 residues before the CDR3 finishes, and the germline J gene fills in the end. V and J are TRBV20-1 and TRBJ2-7; 9 nucleotides agree with TRBD1. The CDR3 is made up of 14 amino acids. V lost 4 bases to trimming and J lost 3 bases; unmatched junction nucleotides: 7. The germline V gene has CDR1 DFQATT and CDR2 SNEGSKA (reference sequence). The CDR3: CSAIPRDRVYEQYF. CDR3 DNA, as far as it was read: TGCAGTGCTATACCCCGGGACAGGGTCTACGAG.